Ten or more counts support the clone carrying this T cell receptor (beta chain). Antigen: not known. The data belong to a study of T cell repertoires in cytomegalovirus infection. Study results and caveats: Carriers of CMV plus the relevant HLA were identified by cumulative public TCR beta family frequency. HLA-C-restricted CMV clonotypes gave the most frequent clonotype in two of eight donors.

TCRdb itself ran the reads through MiXCR, one entry per CDR3 protein. The table records under 250,000 distinct CDR3 sequences, roughly 6.5% of them present only once. Source material: PBMCs. This TCR derives from a human donor in good health (CMV status not recorded). Some clones in this sample may be carry-over from other donors' samples.

The CDR3 protein is CASSSQGAGETQYF. The CDR3 DNA is TGTGCCAGCAGCTCACAGGGGGCCGGGGAGACCCAGTACTTC. V usage is TRBV7-9 and J usage is TRBJ2-5; 9 nucleotides agree with TRBD1. With V trimmed by 4 bases and J by 5 bases, 5 bases remained unmatched. This CDR3 is built from 14 residues. Germline lookup yields CDR1 SEHNR and CDR2 FQNEAQ (reference sequence).